This paragraph reports one TCR beta chain. Antigen unknown. The data originate from a study of OX40 agonist ivuxolimab in advanced cancers. Study overall: Participants, roughly 80% male, averaged about 59 years of age, ranging from about 20 to 79. Participants could have had prior anti-PD-1, anti-PD-L1 or anti-CTLA-4 therapy, and 40% had some. Study-wide findings and caveats: With doses of 0.1-3.0 mg/kg, partial responders showed among the lowest clonal expansion. Compared with CD4+, CD8+ T cells on average had more expanded clones.

V was clipped by 6 bases and J by 4 bases; unmatched bases: 13. Germline V gives CDR1 MDHEN, CDR2 SYDVKM. The CDR3 runs to 17 residues. Measured with immunoSEQ multiplex PCR; TCRdb has only the in-frame clones, and not every one. The table shows tens of thousands of clones, with around nine tenths occurring only once. The chain is built from TRBV28 and TRBJ1-5, with 9 bases lining up with TRBD1. The TCR was taken from an adult with an advanced solid tumor such as melanoma, head and neck, liver or kidney cancer. The material was CD4+ or CD8+ T cells sorted from blood, obtained in a trial of the OX40 agonist ivuxolimab. The CDR3 DNA reads TGTGCCAGCAGCCCCTCTCCCTGGACAGGGGCGAATCAGCCCCAGCATTTT. This gives the protein CASSPSPWTGANQPQHF.